The 9 T cell receptor beta chains below were found in one sample sequenced in a study of molecular identifiers for immune sequencing clone quantification. MiXCR, run by TCRdb on the PCR reads, gives a single entry per CDR3 protein. The sample consists of approximately 670,000 distinct CDR3 sequences, just under 20% of them appearing once. The sample consisted of naive CD8+ T cells from blood, with Jurkat cell RNA spiked in. Sample subset: FACS-sorted CD8+CD4-CCR7+CD45RA+ naive T cells. Every receptor here comes from a human donor in good health. Some libraries in this study had Jurkat cell RNA spiked in.

The V and J genes are TRBV11-2 and TRBJ2-1; TRBD2 matches 12 bases. This CDR3 is 16 amino acids long. The V and J ends lost 5 bases and 2 bases, in that order; junction bases with no gene match: 4. CDR1 and CDR2 (germline): SGHAT, FQNNGV. The CDR3 spells CASSVTSGGTYNEQFF. The CDR3 DNA sequence: TGTGCCAGCAGCGTGACTAGCGGGGGAACCTACAATGAGCAGTTCTTC.

The CDR3 DNA follows: TGCGCCAGCAGCCAAGGACTAGCGGGAGGGCTTGGGGAGCTGTTTTTT. This codes for CASSQGLAGGLGELFF. The chain links TRBV4-3 to TRBJ2-2; 14 bases line up with TRBD2. V shed 1 base, J shed 8 bases, and the junction held 3 bases outside the gene matches. The CDR3 runs to 16 residues. CDR1 is LGHNA, CDR2 YSLEER, per germline.

This clonotype is a singleton in its sample. This could be a read error, since a much larger clone is one nucleotide away. V and J are TRBV20-1 and TRBJ2-7; weak D call: TRBD1 (5 bases). This CDR3 has 13 residues. The V end lost 0 bases, the J end lost 9 bases, and 15 bases lay between the germline ends. Germline CDR1 is DFQATT and CDR2 is SNEGSKA (reference sequence). The CDR3 region is CSARDWGLSGQYF. CDR3 in DNA: TGCAGTGCTAGAGATTGGGGCTTAAGTGGGCAGTACTTC.

The chain couples TRBV5-1 to TRBJ2-7; perhaps D is TRBD1 or TRBD2 (5 bases each). The V gene's germline CDR1 is SGHRS and CDR2 YFSETQ. This CDR3 comprises 15 residues. The ends were cut back, 0 bases at V and 2 bases at J, with 12 bases in the middle. The CDR3 spells CASSLARGSPYEQYF. For the CDR3, the DNA is TGCGCCAGCAGCTTGGCCCGGGGCAGCCCCTACGAGCAGTACTTC.

In its sample, this clonotype was seen many times. The CDR3 DNA reads TGCAGTGCTAGAGCGCTAGCGGAGTCCACAGATACGCAGTATTTT. Encoded protein: CSARALAESTDTQYF. This rearrangement joins TRBV20-1 to TRBJ2-3, with 7 positions matching TRBD2. Germline CDR1 reads DFQATT; CDR2 reads SNEGSKA (reference sequence). The junction had 6 bases not matched to a gene; V was cut back by 1 base and J by 2 bases. CDR3 size: 15 residues.

Regarding this clonotype: The junction differs from germline at one of its ends, possibly a read error. V is TRBV5-5 and J is TRBJ1-1; no clear D gene. The germline V gene has CDR1 SGHKS and CDR2 YYEKEE (reference sequence). The CDR3 extends over 13 amino acids. The CDR3: CASSFPANTEAFF. The CDR3 nucleotides read TGTGCCAGCAGCTTCCCAGCGAACACCGAAGCTTTCTTT. Variable domain in full (rest from reference TRBV5-5 and TRBJ1-1): DAGVTQSPTHLIKTRGQQVTLRCSPISGHKSVSWYQQVLGQGPQFIFQYYEKEERGRGNFPDRFSARQFPNYSSELNVNALLLGDSALYLCASSFPANTEAFFGQGTRLTVV.

V usage is TRBV7-2 and J usage is TRBJ1-2, with 7 positions matching TRBD1. The CDR3 runs to 15 residues. Germline trimming cut 1 base from V and 4 bases from J; bases unmatched to any gene: 6. The germline V gene has CDR1 SGHTA and CDR2 FQGNSA. As DNA, the CDR3 is TGTGCCAGCAGCTTAGTGGGACAGCAACTCTATGGCTACACCTTC. Its translation: CASSLVGQQLYGYTF.

This clonotype was recorded a few times. The V gene is TRBV2, the J gene TRBJ1-1; D gene uncertain. V was clipped by 1 base and J by 0 bases, with 9 bases between them. Germline V CDR1 and CDR2: SNHLY, FYNNEI. The CDR3 has 15 residues. The DNA for the CDR3 is TGTGCCAGCAGTGAAGTCACAGATCTGAACACTGAAGCTTTCTTT. It is translated as CASSEVTDLNTEAFF.

This sequence joins TRBV3-1 and TRBJ2-7; 7 bases map to TRBD1. Germline V gene lookup returns CDR1 LGHDT and CDR2 YNNKEL (reference sequence). Germline trimming cut 4 bases from V and 2 bases from J; bases unmatched to any gene: 8. The CDR3 covers 15 residues. Written as DNA, the CDR3 is TGTGCCAGCAGCCCCGACCCGGGACAGACCTACGAGCAGTACTTC. This gives the protein CASSPDPGQTYEQYF.